The 26 T cell receptor beta chains below come from one sample, sequenced in a study of blood T cell repertoires in COVID-19 (dated by TCRdb to the early 2020s). Libraries were made using the immunoSEQ multiplex PCR assay. The table was pulled from immuneACCESS by TCRdb, which kept in-frame rearrangements only. Such tables lose some clones; where checked, under half of the loss comes from unresolved V genes, and the rest has no known cause. This sample lists roughly 73,000 clones; around 87% were detected once. The top ten hold approximately 28% of the sample. Specimen: peripheral blood. Every receptor here comes from a woman of 80 years or more with active or convalescent COVID-19.

The gene calls are TRBV11-2 and TRBJ2-7, with 7 bases matching TRBD1. The length of the CDR3 is 15 residues. Losses at the gene ends were 1 base for V and 3 bases for J; bases not matched to a gene: 6. Germline V gives CDR1 SGHAT, CDR2 FQNNGV. The CDR3 loop reads CASSLVLGGFYEQYF. The DNA of the CDR3 is TGTGCCAGCAGCTTAGTTTTAGGGGGCTTCTACGAGCAGTACTTC.

This clone was counted between two and nine times. This chain links TRBV4-1 with TRBJ1-1; D gene unclear. With 0 bases removed from V and 4 bases from J, the gap between germline ends came to 9 bases. Germline CDR1 and CDR2: MGHRA and YSYEKL. This CDR3 has 14 residues. CDR3: CASSQELGSTEAFF. CDR3 coding DNA: TGCGCCAGCAGCCAAGAGCTGGGCAGCACTGAAGCTTTCTTT.

The rearrangement links TRBV18 to TRBJ2-6, with D possibly TRBD1 on 6 matching bases. V gave up 3 bases and J gave up 0 bases, with 24 bases separating them. Germline assignment: CDR1 KGHSH and CDR2 LQKENI. The CDR3 consists of 21 residues. The DNA for the CDR3 is TGTGCCAGCTCACCCCTAGGACGCCCGACAGGTGCCATCTCTGGGGCCAACGTCCTGACTTTC. Translating it yields CASSPLGRPTGAISGANVLTF. Together with reference TRBV18 and TRBJ2-6, the CDR3 gives the full variable domain: NAGVMQNPRHLVRRRGQEARLRCSPMKGHSHVYWYRQLPEEGLKFMVYLQKENIIDESGMPKERFSAEFPKEGPSILRIQQVVRGDSAAYFCASSPLGRPTGAISGANVLTFGAGSRLTVL.

The rearrangement uses TRBV5-1 and TRBJ2-2; TRBD1 is a possible D gene (6 bases). The CDR3 length is 16 residues. Trimming pared 0 bases from V and 1 base from J, leaving 10 bases between. The V gene's germline CDR1 is SGHRS and CDR2 YFSETQ. The CDR3 DNA follows: TGCGCCAGCAGCTTGGTTTTGGACAGGAACACCGGGGAGCTGTTTTTT. Translating gives CASSLVLDRNTGELFF.

The chain links TRBV7-2 to TRBJ2-3, with 12 bases lining up with TRBD2. The germline V gene has CDR1 SGHTA and CDR2 FQGNSA. J gave up 3 bases and V 2 bases, and 6 bases lay outside the gene matches. This CDR3 region has 17 residues. The DNA for the CDR3 is TGTGCCAGCAGCTTATATCGGCTAGCGGGGGGGACAGATACGCAGTATTTT. This encodes CASSLYRLAGGTDTQYF.

CDR3 DNA sequence: TGTGCCAGCAGCCAAGAGGGGGGGGGAGCTTTCTTT. Protein sequence: CASSQEGGGAFF. This chain uses TRBV3-1 (or the pseudogene TRBV3-2) with TRBJ1-1; TRBD1 might be the D (5 bases). Germline lookup yields CDR1 LGHDT and CDR2 YNNKEL (reference sequence). The V end lost 0 bases, the J end lost 10 bases, and 9 bases lay between the germline ends. CDR3 length: 12 residues.

Notes on this clone: Other DNA sequences of this sample code for an identical CDR3. The chain uses TRBV6-5 and TRBJ1-2, with TRBD1 matching 7 bases. The germline V gene encodes CDR1 MNHEY and CDR2 SVGAGI. J was trimmed by 2 bases and V by 5 bases; bases with no gene match: 2. The CDR3 consists of 13 residues. The CDR3 sequence: CASSPGGNYGYTF. The CDR3, as DNA: TGTGCCAGCAGTCCAGGGGGAAACTATGGCTACACCTTC.

J is TRBJ2-1 and V is TRBV28; 7 bases map to TRBD2. Per the germline V gene, CDR1 is MDHEN and CDR2 is SYDVKM. J gave up 6 bases and V 6 bases, and 5 bases lay outside the gene matches. The CDR3 length is 13 residues. CDR3 protein: CASSVPGGNEQFF. Here the CDR3 DNA reads TGTGCCAGCAGCGTCCCGGGGGGCAATGAGCAGTTCTTC.

The V call is TRBV5-6, the J call TRBJ1-2, with TRBD1 matching over 8 bases. Germline CDR1 and CDR2: SGHDT and YYEEEE. The CDR3 loop spans 12 amino acids. V was pared by 4 bases and J by 6 bases, with 2 bases of the junction left unmatched. CDR3 loop: CASSRTGHGYTF. The CDR3 DNA reads TGTGCCAGCAGCCGGACAGGGCATGGCTACACCTTC. Drawing the rest from reference TRBV5-6 and TRBJ1-2, the complete variable domain is DAGVTQSPTHLIKTRGQQVTLRCSPKSGHDTVSWYQQALGQGPQFIFQYYEEEERQRGNFPDRFSGHQFPNYSSELNVNALLLGDSALYLCASSRTGHGYTFGSGTRLTVV.

The J gene is TRBJ2-1, the V gene TRBV12-3 or TRBV12-4; 7 bases match TRBD2. The CDR3 has 13 amino acids. V dropped 2 bases and J dropped 15; count of bases not matched to a gene: 10. The CDR3, as DNA: TGTGCCAGCAGTTTAACCCTACTAGCGAGGGCGTTCTTC. This sequence encodes CASSLTLLARAFF.

The chain joins TRBV6-5 to TRBJ1-2; the D gene is possibly TRBD1 (5 bases). This CDR3 contains 13 residues. Trimming pared 6 bases from V and 4 bases from J, leaving 12 bases between. Germline lookup yields CDR1 MNHEY and CDR2 SVGAGI. Written as DNA, the CDR3 is TGTGCCAGCAGCCGCGGAGGGGTCTATGGCTACACCTTC. It translates to CASSRGGVYGYTF.

This rearrangement joins TRBV19 to TRBJ1-5, with no clear D. CDR3 length: 13 amino acids. V shed 0 bases and J shed 9 bases, with 9 bases lying between them. CDR1 is LNHDA and CDR2 is SQIVND in the germline V gene (reference sequence). In nucleotides, the CDR3 is TGTGCCAGTAGTATAGATCCGACGGGGCCCCAGCATTTT. This encodes CASSIDPTGPQHF.

This sequence joins TRBV11-2 and TRBJ2-5, with D perhaps TRBD1 (5 bases). Germline CDR1 SGHAT, CDR2 FQNNGV. Trimming took off 5 bases at V and 9 bases at J, with 22 bases between the two ends. This CDR3 has 15 amino acids. The CDR3: CASSLHLDKRVAQYF. CDR3 in DNA: TGTGCCAGCAGCCTCCACTTGGACAAGCGAGTTGCCCAGTACTTC.

V usage is TRBV6-5 and J usage is TRBJ2-7, with 9 positions matching TRBD2. Germline V gene data show CDR1 as MNHEY and CDR2 as SVGAGI. This CDR3 has 15 amino acids. V lost 7 bases to trimming and J lost 0 bases; unmatched junction nucleotides: 7. The CDR3 DNA is TGTGCCAGCATCTGGGAGCGGGGGGTCTCCTACGAGCAGTACTTC. Its translation is CASIWERGVSYEQYF.

The chain joins TRBV28 to TRBJ2-2; D gene ambiguous. The CDR3 length is 13 residues. Per germline, CDR1 MDHEN and CDR2 SYDVKM. The V gene lost 6 bases and the J gene lost 2 bases, with 7 bases spanning the gap. Here the CDR3 DNA reads TGTGCCAGCAGCCCCCCTAACACCGGGGAGCTGTTTTTT. Translating it yields CASSPPNTGELFF.

The rearrangement joins TRBV28 to TRBJ1-2, with D possibly matching TRBD1 (5 bases). Germline CDR1 and CDR2: MDHEN and SYDVKM. This CDR3 has 14 amino acids. Deletions cut 8 bases from V and 4 bases from J, with 17 bases between. Here the CDR3 reads CASAGTEGLYGYTF. CDR3 DNA sequence: TGTGCCAGCGCGGGGACGGAGGGTCTCTATGGCTACACCTTC.

This chain joins TRBV2 and TRBJ2-2, with 9 bases identical to TRBD2. The trim removed 10 bases at V and 1 base at J, leaving 4 bases unmatched. The CDR3 extends over 14 amino acids. The germline CDR1 and CDR2 sequences are SNHLY and FYNNEI. CDR3 nucleotides: TGTGCCACCGGAGCGGGGGGGAACACCGGGGAGCTGTTTTTT. Translated, it gives CATGAGGNTGELFF.

This clone was seen once. The V call is TRBV5-4, the J call TRBJ2-1, with TRBD2 as a possible D gene (5 bases). CDR1 and CDR2 (germline): SGHNT, YYREEE (reference sequence). V lost 0 bases to trimming and J lost 3 bases, with 7 bases between them. This CDR3 contains 14 residues. CDR3 protein: CASSLERLYNEQFF. CDR3 coding DNA: TGTGCCAGCAGCTTGGAGCGGCTCTACAATGAGCAGTTCTTC.

The CDR3 nucleotides read TGTGCCAGCAGCACAGACCCGGGACTCCTCATCCCCGGGGAGCTGTTTTTT. It is translated as CASSTDPGLLIPGELFF. The chain carries TRBV7-2 and TRBJ2-2, with D possibly TRBD2 on 6 matching bases. There are 17 residues in the CDR3. Germline lookup yields CDR1 SGHTA and CDR2 FQGNSA. Trimming took off 5 bases at V and 6 bases at J, with 22 bases between the two ends. Full variable domain (remainder filled in from reference TRBV7-2 and TRBJ2-2): GAGVSQSPSNKVTEKGKDVELRCDPISGHTALYWYRQSLGQGLEFLIYFQGNSAPDKSGLPSDRFSAERTGGSVSTLTIQRTQQEDSAVYLCASSTDPGLLIPGELFFGEGSRLTVL.

The chain links TRBV4-3 to TRBJ1-1; D is undetermined. The V and J ends lost 0 bases and 8 bases respectively, with 10 bases between them. The CDR3 contains 13 residues. Germline-derived CDR1 and CDR2 are LGHNA and YSLEER. The CDR3 sequence: CASSQDREGEAFF. CDR3 nucleotide sequence: TGCGCCAGCAGCCAAGATCGGGAGGGAGAAGCTTTCTTT.

A single count supports this clone. This sequence joins TRBV2 and TRBJ2-5, with D perhaps matching TRBD1 (6 bases). This CDR3 is built from 15 residues. V gave up 5 bases and J gave up 7 bases, with 20 bases separating them. Germline CDR1 is SNHLY and CDR2 is FYNNEI. The CDR3, as DNA: TGTGCCAGCAGTCGAACAGGGACAACCCAGGGGACCCAGTACTTC. This sequence encodes CASSRTGTTQGTQYF.

The chain joins TRBV5-4 to TRBJ2-5; D is possibly TRBD2 (5 bases). Deletions cut 4 bases from V and 4 bases from J, with 17 bases between. This CDR3 has 15 amino acids. The germline gives CDR1 SGHNT, CDR2 YYREEE (reference sequence). CDR3 sequence reads: CASSLPGLEGETQYF. The CDR3 region has the DNA TGTGCCAGCAGCCTCCCGGGTCTTGAGGGAGAGACCCAGTACTTC.

This clone was detected a few times. The gene calls are TRBV6-6 and TRBJ1-1, with 10 bases that match TRBD1. The J segment lost 3 bases and the V segment lost 5 bases, leaving 12 bases of the junction unmatched. The length of the CDR3 is 17 residues. CDR1 is MNHNY and CDR2 is SVGAGI in the germline V gene (reference sequence). The CDR3 nucleotides read TGTGCCAGCAGTCCGCTTGGTGGGACAGGGGATCACACTGAAGCTTTCTTT. Protein sequence: CASSPLGGTGDHTEAFF.

This clone was recorded only once. The rearrangement uses TRBV19 and TRBJ2-1; possibly TRBD1 for D (6 bases). This CDR3 region has 14 residues. CDR1 is LNHDA and CDR2 is SQIVND in the germline V gene (reference sequence). V dropped 7 bases and J dropped 9 bases, with 19 bases sitting between them. The CDR3 loop is CASTGGRGRVEQFF. The CDR3 bases are TGTGCCAGTACCGGCGGCAGGGGTAGGGTTGAGCAGTTCTTC.

The chain combines TRBV7-2 with TRBJ2-5; weak D call: TRBD2 (6 bases). V was shortened by 1 base and J by 0 bases, with 9 bases between the two germline ends. Germline V gene sequence: CDR1 SGHTA, CDR2 FQGNSA. There are 15 residues in the CDR3. The CDR3 loop is CASSLVGRNQETQYF. The CDR3 coding sequence is TGTGCCAGCAGCTTAGTAGGGAGGAACCAAGAGACCCAGTACTTC.

The chain combines TRBV3-1 (or the pseudogene TRBV3-2) with TRBJ1-1; D is unclear. V was cut by 1 base and J by 6 bases, with 9 bases left in between. The CDR3 sequence is 13 residues long. The germline CDR1 and CDR2 sequences are LGHDT and YNNKEL (reference sequence). The CDR3 nucleotides read TGTGCCAGCAGCCAAGGCTCGGTGCCTGAAGCTTTCTTT. Protein: CASSQGSVPEAFF.